The following is a T cell receptor beta chain sequence with its context. No cognate antigen has been identified for it. This sample was taken from a study of cytomegalovirus exposure and HLA in healthy donors (dated by TCRdb to the late 2010s). General notes on the study: An earlier analysis of roughly 570 of the donors reported 250 to 300 Gb of sequence data and some 110 million unique TCR beta sequences obtained from roughly 170 million T cells. An early release that covered roughly 600 HLA-typed donors contained 300 to 350 gigabases of sequencing data and tens of millions of unique TCR sequences. Of the 300 to 400 genotyped donors, 65% to 90% fell in the genetic ancestry cluster associated with self-reported Caucasian donors. The study aimed to test whether signatures of past pathogen exposure could be identified by cataloging public T cell receptors. The T cell repertoires of 666 subjects were profiled by immunosequencing and related to cytomegalovirus serostatus. Along with the roughly 670-subject first cohort, a separate validation cohort of approximately 110 different subjects was used. To predict cytomegalovirus infection status, the study brought together high-throughput TCR immunosequencing, statistical association of individual TCRs with disease status, and machine learning. A later analysis re-analyzed previously published TCR beta repertoires from roughly 630 donors and added high-resolution HLA genotyping to study TCR occurrence patterns. The later analysis used no new phenotypic data to find candidate immune exposures, relying instead on TCR beta sequences and their occurrence across donors. An earlier analysis of roughly 600 of the donors used high-throughput TCR beta sequencing to judge whether each TCR beta V gene segment behaved as functional or pseudogenic. Donor age, sex, ethnicity and CMV serostatus were compiled together with the repertoire data. In a later genetic analysis, genome-wide SNP genotypes for 398 of the 666 donors were used, and that subset was treated as a discovery cohort. All discovery cohort repertoires had been generated using a single sequencing platform. Both class I and class II loci were covered by HLA typing, at four-digit resolution. Typing coverage differed by locus: A, B, C, DRB1 and DQB1 were typed in about 620-640 donors, DQA1 in around 500, DPA1 in 606, and DPB1 in around 490. A handful of DR-DQ haplotypes were treated as single units for association and clustering because of strong linkage in the cohort. Among 300 to 500 genotyped donors of the cohort, an average of approximately 240,000 unique TCR beta nucleotide sequences was sequenced per donor, of which 15% to 20% were non-productive. Study-level results and caveats: Across donors, most TCR sequences were observed very rarely, whereas some public TCRs were present in many individuals. A later analysis reported that several top co-occurrence clusters appeared linked to parvovirus B19, influenza, CMV and Epstein-Barr virus. In a later analysis, HLA-associated TCR beta chains were found to be more clonally expanded and to have lower generation probabilities than equally common non-associated chains. At a false discovery rate of 0.05, a later analysis linked under 20,000 TCR beta sequences to specific HLA alleles. Linkage disequilibrium might explain the correlated functional status among segregating V segments, but an unknown experimental factor could not be excluded. A later analysis found that TCR association rates varied across HLA loci, with DRB1 alleles showing the most associated TCRs and HLA-C alleles the fewest. A cluster of highly shared sequence variants was judged likely to be a technical artifact of the sequencing pipeline. A later genetic analysis associated a missense DCLRE1C variant with V-gene and J-gene trimming of TCR beta chains, and an independent cohort replicated the association. Strong co-occurrence of HLA alleles, especially DR and DQ, made assigning TCR associations to individual alleles difficult. The study listed 170 or so TCR beta chains as associated with cytomegalovirus. This cohort had only TCR beta chains sequenced, and the lack of alpha or paired-chain data limited which features could be detected. Roughly uniform sequencing depth across donors was assumed in presence/absence analyses, although this assumption may not hold. According to a later analysis, most CMV-associated TCR beta chains appeared to be HLA-restricted, and the HLA associations seemed to be driven largely by CMV exposure. Cytomegalovirus status was reported to be diagnosed by the classifier with high specificity and sensitivity in both the original and validation cohorts. The authors suggested that the approach could potentially be generalized to other disease states and immunological phenotypes. A few of the identified cytomegalovirus-associated TCR beta chains were confirmed in vitro to be specific for cytomegalovirus antigens. The 87-base-pair reads could not distinguish some IMGT-functional V segments, including TRBV6-2 and TRBV6-3, so those segments were excluded. About 17 rarely observed V segments, including chromosome 9 orphons, were excluded from the earlier analysis of almost 600 of the donors because counts were too low. In an earlier analysis of approximately 590 of the donors, most TCR beta V segments appeared in productive rearrangements about 87% or about 30% of the time, broadly matching IMGT annotations. A further reported finding was that TCR beta sequences accurately predicted the HLA-A and HLA-B alleles for most subjects in the first cohort. Immune exposure information for the cohort was limited to CMV serostatus. Because HLA typing was missing for some donors at each locus, association tests included only the typed subset. According to a later genetic analysis, donors in an Asian-associated ancestry cluster had fewer N-insertions in productive TCRs than the roughly 700-donor mean.

The cohort comprised fewer than 750 healthy bone marrow donors. Cohort members were all nominally healthy when sampled, although unrecorded immune exposures were likely present. The donor was CMV seronegative and belonged to the group of around 400 seronegative cohort members. A peripheral blood sample was collected from each donor, and TCR beta sequencing was performed on peripheral blood mononuclear cells. The Qiagen DNeasy Blood Extraction Kit was used to extract genomic DNA from the blood cell samples. Library generation was performed with the immunoSEQ multiplex PCR assay. For the multiplex PCR, a mixture combining 60 forward primers for TCR Vbeta segments and 13 reverse primers for TCR Jbeta segments was used. The CDR3 region of rearranged TCR beta genes was amplified from genomic DNA with a multiplex PCR assay. Amplified TCR beta libraries were sequenced as 87-base-pair reads on the Illumina HiSeq System. Per the original workflow: In a later analysis, some 80 million unique TCR beta chains were counted across the roughly 610 repertoires, and roughly 10 million of these chains were shared by at least two donors. Raw reads were error-corrected and collapsed into unique sequences with a nearest-neighbor algorithm that merged closely related sequences to remove PCR and sequencing errors. To assign V, D and J gene segments, CDR3 sequences were aligned to IMGT reference sequences. Each retained sequence needed at least a six-nucleotide match to both a V gene segment and a J gene segment. Rearrangements were called productive when the CDR3 lacked stop codons and stayed in frame with V and J; all others were non-productive. CDR3 was defined according to IMGT convention as the region running from the second conserved V-encoded cysteine to the conserved J-encoded phenylalanine. The earlier analysis of about 530 of the donors excluded any sequence lacking an unambiguous match to a single V gene segment. In an earlier analysis of about 590 of the donors, a V segment was called functional when productive rearrangements were above 56.7%, and segregating when the standard deviation between donors exceeded 5%. A statistical classification framework was built for diagnosing cytomegalovirus status from the catalog of TCR beta chain sequences. V and J gene assignment, in a later analysis, came from comparing TCR nucleotide sequences with IMGT/GENE-DB human TR gene sequences. A later analysis assigned CDR3 sequences and most-parsimonious VDJ recombination scenarios with the TCRdist pipeline. In a later analysis, every TCR beta chain was defined by the combination of its CDR3 amino acid sequence and its V-gene family, and reads without a unique V-gene family were dropped. As a way to deal with suspected cross-contamination and a sequencing artifact, a later analysis dropped 450 to 600 nucleotide sequences that were highly shared and had low generation probability. For each public chain, a later analysis derived a clonal expansion index from normalized ranks of inferred template counts within each repertoire. In a later analysis, generation probabilities were computed using a VDJ recombination model fitted to out-of-frame rearrangements, and the results were checked against IGoR. In a later analysis, hypergeometric tests were used to score TCR-TCR, TCR-HLA and TCR-CMV co-occurrence, with a repertoire-size bias correction applied to TCR pairs. A later analysis estimated false discovery rates by permuting HLA or CMV assignments 20 times. In a later analysis, co-occurring TCRs were grouped using DBSCAN, with TCRdist sequence similarity added in when clustering inside HLA-allele-positive subsets. For co-occurrence clustering, repertoires with fewer than 30,000 or more than 120,000 public chains were excluded, along with about five repertoires with anomalous nucleotide sharing. TCRdb took over this immuneACCESS table, retaining in-frame rearrangements with V and J assigned. Such tables are incomplete; in checked studies, under half of the missing clones stem from an unresolved V gene, and the remainder is unexplained. V, J and clone size reflect that table, while D and trimming were determined from the DNA. The table of this sample itemizes 63,000 or so clones. 15% of the sample lies in the top ten.

According to the germline V gene, CDR1 reads SGHTA and CDR2 reads FQGTGA. V gives up 5 bases and J gives up 0 bases, and the segment between their germline ends measures 15 bases. Counted from cysteine to phenylalanine, this CDR3 has 16 amino acids. CDR3 DNA only is kept here, 48 bases in frame from base 1. Sequences were obtained from PBMCs. This chain is built from TRBV7-3 and TRBJ2-3, with TRBD2 tentatively as D gene (6 bases match). The sequence derives from a boy younger than 18 in good health and CMV-seronegative. The CDR3 reads as follows: CASSPPSARSTDTQYF. The DNA sequence follows: TGTGCCAGCAGCCCCCCTAGCGCCAGAAGCACAGATACGCAGTATTTT.